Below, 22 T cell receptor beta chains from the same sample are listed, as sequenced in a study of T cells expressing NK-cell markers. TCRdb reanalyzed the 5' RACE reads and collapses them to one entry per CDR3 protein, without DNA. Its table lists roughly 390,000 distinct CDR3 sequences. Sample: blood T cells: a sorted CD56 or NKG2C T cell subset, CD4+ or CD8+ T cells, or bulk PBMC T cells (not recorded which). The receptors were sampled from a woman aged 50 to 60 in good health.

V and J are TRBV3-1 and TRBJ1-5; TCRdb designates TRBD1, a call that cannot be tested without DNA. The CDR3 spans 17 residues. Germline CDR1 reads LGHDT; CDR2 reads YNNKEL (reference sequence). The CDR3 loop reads CASSQDGGKHSNQPQHF.

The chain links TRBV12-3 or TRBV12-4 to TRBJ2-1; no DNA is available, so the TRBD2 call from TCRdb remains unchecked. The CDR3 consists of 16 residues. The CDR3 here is CASSLRLAGAYNEQFF.

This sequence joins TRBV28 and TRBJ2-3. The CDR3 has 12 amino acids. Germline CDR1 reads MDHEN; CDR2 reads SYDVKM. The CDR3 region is CASSSIADTQYF.

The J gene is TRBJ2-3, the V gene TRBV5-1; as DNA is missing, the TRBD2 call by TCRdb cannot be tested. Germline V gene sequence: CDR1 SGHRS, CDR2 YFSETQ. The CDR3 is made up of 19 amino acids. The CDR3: CASSLDRDWKTSSTDTQYF.

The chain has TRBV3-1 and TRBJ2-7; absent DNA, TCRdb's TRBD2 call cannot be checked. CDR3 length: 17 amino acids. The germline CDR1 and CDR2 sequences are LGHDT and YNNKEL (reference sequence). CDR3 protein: CASSQIRGLAGSYEQYF.

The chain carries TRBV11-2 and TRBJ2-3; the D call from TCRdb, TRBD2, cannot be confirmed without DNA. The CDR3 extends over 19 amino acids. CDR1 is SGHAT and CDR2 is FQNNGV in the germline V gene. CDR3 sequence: CASSLRGRTRVLSTDTQYF. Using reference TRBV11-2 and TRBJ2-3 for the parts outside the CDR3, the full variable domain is EAGVAQSPRYKIIEKRQSVAFWCNPISGHATLYWYQQILGQGPKLLIQFQNNGVVDDSQLPKDRFSAERLKGVDSTLKIQPAKLEDSAVYLCASSLRGRTRVLSTDTQYFGPGTRLTVL.

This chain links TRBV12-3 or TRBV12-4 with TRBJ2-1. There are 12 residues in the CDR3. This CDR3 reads CASSFAPRLQFF.

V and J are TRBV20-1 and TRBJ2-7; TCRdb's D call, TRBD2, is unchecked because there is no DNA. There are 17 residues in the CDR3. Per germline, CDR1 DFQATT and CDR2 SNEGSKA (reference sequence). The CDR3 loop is CSASGPSGRAKQYEQYF.

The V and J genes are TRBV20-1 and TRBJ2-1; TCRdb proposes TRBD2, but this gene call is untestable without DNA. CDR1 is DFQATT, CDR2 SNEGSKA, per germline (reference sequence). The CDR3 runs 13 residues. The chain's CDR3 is CSAREGLLNEQFF.

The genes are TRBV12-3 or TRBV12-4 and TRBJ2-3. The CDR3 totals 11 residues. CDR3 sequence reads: CASSLEDTQYF.

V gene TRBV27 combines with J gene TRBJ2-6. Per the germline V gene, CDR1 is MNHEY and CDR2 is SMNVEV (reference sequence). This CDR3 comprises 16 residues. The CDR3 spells CASSSLIDKGANVLTF. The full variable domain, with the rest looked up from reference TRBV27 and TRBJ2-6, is EAQVTQNPRYLITVTGKKLTVTCSQNMNHEYMSWYRQDPGLGLRQIYYSMNVEVTDKGDVPEGYKVSRKEKRNFPLILESPSPNQTSLYFCASSSLIDKGANVLTFGAGSRLTVL.

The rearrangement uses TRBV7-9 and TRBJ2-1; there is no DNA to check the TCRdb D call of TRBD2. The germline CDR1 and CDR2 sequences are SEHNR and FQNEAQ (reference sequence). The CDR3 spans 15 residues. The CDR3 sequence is CASSSGLLAITEQFF. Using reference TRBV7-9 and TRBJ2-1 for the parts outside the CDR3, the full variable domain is DTGVSQNPRHKITKRGQNVTFRCDPISEHNRLYWYRQTLGQGPEFLTYFQNEAQLEKSRLLSDRFSAERPKGSFSTLEIQRTEQGDSAMYLCASSSGLLAITEQFFGPGTRLTVL.

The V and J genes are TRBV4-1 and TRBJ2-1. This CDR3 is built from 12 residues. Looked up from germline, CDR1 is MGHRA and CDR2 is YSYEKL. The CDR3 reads CASSPYIGEQFF.

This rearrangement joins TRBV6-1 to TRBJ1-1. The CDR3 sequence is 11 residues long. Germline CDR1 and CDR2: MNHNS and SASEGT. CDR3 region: CASTTSGPAFF.

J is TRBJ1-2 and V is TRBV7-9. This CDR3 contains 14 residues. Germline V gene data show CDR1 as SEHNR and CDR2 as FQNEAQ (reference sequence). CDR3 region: CASSLSSRFYGYTF.

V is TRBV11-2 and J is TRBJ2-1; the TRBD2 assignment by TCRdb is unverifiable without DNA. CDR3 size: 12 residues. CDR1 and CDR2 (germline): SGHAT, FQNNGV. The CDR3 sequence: CASSPTSLWLFF.

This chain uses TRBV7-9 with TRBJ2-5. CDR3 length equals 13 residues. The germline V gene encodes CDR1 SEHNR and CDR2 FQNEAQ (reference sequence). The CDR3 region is CASRSKYQETQYF.

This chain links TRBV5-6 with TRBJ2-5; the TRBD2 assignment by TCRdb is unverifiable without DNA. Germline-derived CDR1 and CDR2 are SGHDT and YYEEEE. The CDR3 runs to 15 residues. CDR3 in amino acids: CASSRHGGRGETQYF. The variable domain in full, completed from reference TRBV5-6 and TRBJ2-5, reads DAGVTQSPTHLIKTRGQQVTLRCSPKSGHDTVSWYQQALGQGPQFIFQYYEEEERQRGNFPDRFSGHQFPNYSSELNVNALLLGDSALYLCASSRHGGRGETQYFGPGTRLLVL.

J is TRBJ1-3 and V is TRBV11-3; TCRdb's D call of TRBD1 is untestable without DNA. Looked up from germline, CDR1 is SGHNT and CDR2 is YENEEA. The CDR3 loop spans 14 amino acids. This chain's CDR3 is CASSFRTAGNTIYF. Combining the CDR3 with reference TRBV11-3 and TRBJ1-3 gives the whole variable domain EAGVVQSPRYKIIEKKQPVAFWCNPISGHNTLYWYLQNLGQGPELLIRYENEEAVDDSQLPKDRFSAERLKGVDSTLKIQPAELGDSAVYLCASSFRTAGNTIYFGEGSWLTVV.

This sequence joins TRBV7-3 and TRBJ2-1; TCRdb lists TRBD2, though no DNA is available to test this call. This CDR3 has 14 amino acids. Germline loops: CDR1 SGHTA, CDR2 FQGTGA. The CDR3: CASSPGQLGGEQFF.

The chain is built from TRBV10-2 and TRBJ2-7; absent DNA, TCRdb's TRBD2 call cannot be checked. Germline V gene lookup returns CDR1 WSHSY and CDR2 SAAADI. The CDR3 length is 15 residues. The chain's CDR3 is CASSEEREGSYEQYF.

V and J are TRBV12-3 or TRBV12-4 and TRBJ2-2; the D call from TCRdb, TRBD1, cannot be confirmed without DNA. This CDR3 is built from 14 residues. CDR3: CASRLDRNTGELFF.